The rows below give T cell receptor beta chains drawn from one sample of a study of breast tumors, draining lymph nodes, adjacent tissues. TCRdb analysed the multiplex PCR reads with MiXCR anew, one entry per CDR3 protein. Seen here are about 200,000 distinct CDR3 sequences, 31% observed once, and the top ten hold 4.3%. Material: axillary lymph node tissue. All receptors derive from a female donor with breast cancer. Some clones in this sample may be carry-over from other donors' samples. The CDR3 runs from the conserved cysteine through the conserved F or W. A D gene is named only where the DNA matches it firmly. Some rows mark clone size as missing; the rest say once, few, many or name a class of expanded clone.

v_call	cdr3_length	j_call	clone_size	d_call	cdr3_aa	cdr3_nt
TRBV5-1	15	TRBJ1-3	many	.	CASSLVGYSGNTIYF	TGCGCCAGCAGCTTGGTGGGCTACTCTGGAAACACCATATATTTT
TRBV3-2	13	TRBJ2-5	.	.	CASSQRGKETQYF	TGTGCCAGCAGCCAACGGGGGAAAGAGACCCAGTACTTC
TRBV9	14	TRBJ2-7	many	.	CASSPGGGSYEQYF	TGTGCCAGCAGCCCCGGGGGCGGCTCCTACGAGCAGTACTTC
TRBV20-1	15	TRBJ2-5	many	TRBD2	CSASEPGTREETQYF	TGCAGTGCTAGTGAGCCCGGGACTAGGGAAGAGACCCAGTACTTC
TRBV29-1	14	TRBJ2-6	many	.	CSVLGGAGANVLTF	TGCAGCGTCCTGGGGGGCGCTGGGGCCAACGTCCTGACTTTC
TRBV24-1	14	TRBJ2-7	many	.	CATGGTASSYEQYF	TGTGCCACCGGGGGGACAGCGAGCTCCTACGAGCAGTACTTC
TRBV7-2	15	TRBJ1-6	.	.	CASSFRGDRPAPLHF	TGTGCCAGCAGCTTTCGGGGGGACCGACCAGCGCCCCTCCACTTT
TRBV5-6	15	TRBJ2-5	.	TRBD1	CASSKGQAVGQPQYF	TGTGCCAGCAGCAAGGGACAGGCAGTGGGTCAGCCCCAGTACTTC
TRBV5-1	15	TRBJ1-4	many	.	CASSLGATTNEKLFF	TGCGCCAGCAGCTTGGGGGCAACAACTAATGAAAAACTGTTTTTT
TRBV30	11	TRBJ2-7	many	.	CAWQGIYEQYF	TGTGCCTGGCAGGGGATTTACGAGCAGTACTTC
TRBV7-3	15	TRBJ2-5	many	.	CASSLGTGYQETQYF	TGTGCCAGCAGCTTAGGGACTGGGTACCAAGAGACCCAGTACTTC
TRBV5-1	14	TRBJ1-1	.	.	CASGLVPENTEAFF	TGCGCCAGCGGCTTGGTTCCGGAGAACACTGAAGCTTTCTTT
TRBV4-3	19	TRBJ2-1	many	TRBD2	CASSQGRKKAGVGDNEQFF	TGCGCCAGCAGCCAAGGCCGAAAGAAAGCGGGAGTTGGGGACAATGAGCAGTTCTTC
TRBV24-1	15	TRBJ2-1	many	.	CATSGVQSSYNEQFF	TGTGCCACCAGTGGGGTGCAGAGCTCCTACAATGAGCAGTTCTTC
TRBV19	13	TRBJ2-3	.	.	CASRTVNTDTQYF	TGTGCCAGTAGGACAGTAAACACAGATACGCAGTATTTT
TRBV5-1	15	TRBJ2-2	many	.	CASSPSPFRSGELFF	TGCGCCAGCAGCCCGAGCCCTTTCCGATCCGGGGAGCTGTTTTTT
TRBV19	16	TRBJ2-2	many	TRBD2	CASSRTSGGYTGELFF	TGTGCCAGTAGTAGGACTAGCGGGGGCTACACCGGGGAGCTGTTTTTT
TRBV4-1	17	TRBJ1-5	many	.	CASSQGGAGESNQPQHF	TGCGCCAGCAGCCAAGGGGGGGCAGGAGAGAGCAATCAGCCCCAGCATTTT
TRBV20-1	19	TRBJ2-1	few	.	CSARGPGRLPGNSYNEQFF	TGCAGTGCTAGAGGCCCAGGGCGTCTTCCGGGTAACTCCTACAATGAGCAGTTCTTC
TRBV30	14	TRBJ1-6	many	TRBD1	CAWSKGQTNSPLHF	TGTGCCTGGAGTAAGGGACAGACTAATTCACCCCTCCACTTT
TRBV19	15	TRBJ1-5	many	.	CASSPRRTLGQPQHF	TGTGCCAGTAGCCCTAGGAGGACCCTGGGCCAGCCCCAGCATTTT
TRBV20-1	15	TRBJ2-1	many	TRBD2	CSASRTSGSIGEQFF	TGCAGTGCTAGTAGGACTAGCGGGAGTATTGGTGAGCAGTTCTTC
TRBV5-8	15	TRBJ1-4	many	.	CASSPGVRSNEKLFF	TGTGCCAGCAGCCCCGGCGTCAGAAGTAATGAAAAACTGTTTTTT
TRBV9	18	TRBJ2-6	many	TRBD1	CASSVTPTGSTGANVLTF	TGTGCCAGCAGCGTAACCCCGACAGGGAGTACTGGGGCCAACGTCCTGACTTTC
TRBV9	14	TRBJ2-3	many	.	CASTDGGRTDTQYF	TGTGCCAGCACCGACGGAGGGCGGACAGATACGCAGTATTTT
TRBV28	15	TRBJ2-7	.	.	CASKSPGTESYEQYF	TGTGCCAGCAAGTCACCCGGGACGGAATCCTACGAGCAGTACTTC
TRBV24-1	16	TRBJ2-1	.	TRBD1	CATSDGRQGAYNEQFF	TGTGCCACCAGTGACGGACGACAGGGGGCTTACAATGAGCAGTTCTTC
TRBV19	13	TRBJ2-5	many	.	CASSIVGRETQYF	TGTGCCAGTAGTATAGTGGGGAGGGAGACCCAGTACTTC
TRBV2	15	TRBJ2-3	many	TRBD1	CASSPDRAKTDTQYF	TGTGCCAGCAGCCCAGACAGGGCAAAAACAGATACGCAGTATTTT
TRBV4-1	15	TRBJ2-3	many	.	CASSQDFSFRTTQYF	TGCGCCAGCAGCCAAGATTTCAGTTTCAGGACTACGCAGTATTTT
TRBV7-9	15	TRBJ2-1	many	TRBD1	CASSAWTGGMNEQFF	TGTGCCAGCAGCGCCTGGACAGGGGGCATGAATGAGCAGTTCTTC
TRBV12-3/TRBV12-4	14	TRBJ2-2	many	TRBD1	CASSLRGRDGELFF	TGTGCCAGCAGTTTAAGGGGGCGTGACGGGGAGCTGTTTTTT
TRBV20-1	13	TRBJ1-5	many	TRBD1	CSAATGSNQPQHF	TGCAGTGCTGCGACAGGGAGCAATCAGCCCCAGCATTTT
TRBV7-9	12	TRBJ2-5	many	.	CASSPQGETQYF	TGTGCCAGCAGCCCCCAGGGGGAGACCCAGTACTTC
TRBV20-1	15	TRBJ1-2	.	.	CSARDPTGATYGYTF	TGCAGTGCTAGAGACCCCACGGGGGCGACCTATGGCTACACCTTC
TRBV2	14	TRBJ2-1	many	.	CASSRGDGSNEQFF	TGTGCCAGCAGTAGGGGAGATGGGTCCAATGAGCAGTTCTTC
TRBV29-1	14	TRBJ2-1	many	.	CSENVFSSYNEQFF	TGCAGCGAGAACGTATTTAGCTCCTACAATGAGCAGTTCTTC
TRBV9	16	TRBJ2-2	many	.	CASSVAPAGKTGELFF	TGTGCCAGCAGCGTAGCACCTGCGGGGAAGACCGGGGAGCTGTTTTTT
TRBV7-8	16	TRBJ2-5	many	TRBD1	CASSWTRTGDAETQYF	TGTGCCAGCAGCTGGACAAGGACAGGGGATGCAGAGACCCAGTACTTC
TRBV6-5	15	TRBJ1-3	many	.	CASRPRGARGNTIYF	TGTGCCAGCAGGCCCCGGGGGGCTCGTGGAAACACCATATATTTT
TRBV2	14	TRBJ1-2	many	.	CASSDLGTDYGYTF	TGTGCCAGCAGTGACCTCGGGACGGATTATGGCTACACCTTC